The clone carrying this TCR beta chain was observed many times. Antigen specificity is unknown. The data derive from a study of T cells in Graves' hyperthyroidism and ophthalmopathy. Study-level results: Most thyroid clonotypes expanded above 0.001 were also detected in blood.

The germline V and J ends were trimmed by 0 bases and 2 bases, with 11 bases remaining between them. The V gene's germline CDR1 is SGHAT and CDR2 FQNNGV. The CDR3 has 15 residues. Amplified TCR beta CDR3 regions came from RNA transcripts. The HTBI primer set drove a first-round RT-PCR of the TCR CDR3. TCRdb re-derived calls from the multiplex PCR reads in MiXCR, one entry per CDR3 protein. This table holds approximately 600,000 distinct CDR3 sequences, around 14% found once. The sequencing sample was made of blood. This chain links TRBV11-2 with TRBJ2-7, with D perhaps matching TRBD1 (5 bases). The sequence came from a woman in her 30s with Graves' hyperthyroidism that later progressed to Graves' ophthalmopathy. Here the CDR3 reads CASSLDPGIPYEQYF. As DNA, the CDR3 is TGTGCCAGCAGCTTAGATCCAGGGATCCCCTACGAGCAGTACTTC.